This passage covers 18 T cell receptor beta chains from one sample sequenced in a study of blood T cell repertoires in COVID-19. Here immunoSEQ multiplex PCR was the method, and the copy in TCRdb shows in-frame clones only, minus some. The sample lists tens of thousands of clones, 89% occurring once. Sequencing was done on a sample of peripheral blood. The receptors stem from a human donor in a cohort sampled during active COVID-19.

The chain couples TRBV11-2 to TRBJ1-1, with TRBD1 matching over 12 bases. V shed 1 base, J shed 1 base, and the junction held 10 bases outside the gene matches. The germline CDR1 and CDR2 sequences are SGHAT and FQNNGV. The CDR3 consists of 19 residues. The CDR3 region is CASSLVRWGQGAGNTEAFF. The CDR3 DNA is TGTGCCAGCAGCTTAGTAAGATGGGGACAGGGGGCAGGGAACACTGAAGCTTTCTTT. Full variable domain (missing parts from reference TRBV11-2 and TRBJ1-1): EAGVAQSPRYKIIEKRQSVAFWCNPISGHATLYWYQQILGQGPKLLIQFQNNGVVDDSQLPKDRFSAERLKGVDSTLKIQPAKLEDSAVYLCASSLVRWGQGAGNTEAFFGQGTRLTVV.

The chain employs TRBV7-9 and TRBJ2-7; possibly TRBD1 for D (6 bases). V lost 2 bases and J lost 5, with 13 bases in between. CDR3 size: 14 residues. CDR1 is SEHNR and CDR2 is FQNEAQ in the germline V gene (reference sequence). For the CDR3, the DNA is TGTGCCAGCAGCTTACAACAGGGATTCCACGAGCAGTACTTC. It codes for CASSLQQGFHEQYF.

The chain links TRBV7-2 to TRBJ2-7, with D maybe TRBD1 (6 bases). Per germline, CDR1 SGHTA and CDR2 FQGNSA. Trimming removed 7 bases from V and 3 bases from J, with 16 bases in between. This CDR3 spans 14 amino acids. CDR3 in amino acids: CASTRQDLHYEQYF. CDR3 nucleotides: TGTGCCAGCACCCGACAGGACCTGCACTACGAGCAGTACTTC.

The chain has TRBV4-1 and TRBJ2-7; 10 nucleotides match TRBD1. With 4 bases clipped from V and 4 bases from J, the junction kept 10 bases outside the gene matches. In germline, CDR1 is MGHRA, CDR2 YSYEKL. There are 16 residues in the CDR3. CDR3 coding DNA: TGCGCCAGCAGCCGAGGGACAGGGGAAAGTCGGTACGAGCAGTACTTC. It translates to CASSRGTGESRYEQYF.

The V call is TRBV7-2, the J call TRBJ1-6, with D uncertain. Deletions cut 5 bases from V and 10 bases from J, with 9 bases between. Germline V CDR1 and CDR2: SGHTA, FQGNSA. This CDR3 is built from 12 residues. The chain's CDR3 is CASSLPFSPLHF. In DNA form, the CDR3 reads TGTGCCAGCAGCCTCCCCTTCTCACCCCTCCACTTT.

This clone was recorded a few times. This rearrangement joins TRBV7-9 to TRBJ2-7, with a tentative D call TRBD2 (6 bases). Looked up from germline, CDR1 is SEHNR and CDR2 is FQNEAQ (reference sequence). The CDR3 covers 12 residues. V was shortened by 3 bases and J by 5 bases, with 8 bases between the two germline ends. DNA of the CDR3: TGTGCCAGCAGCTTGCGCGGGAACGAGCAGTACTTC. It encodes CASSLRGNEQYF.

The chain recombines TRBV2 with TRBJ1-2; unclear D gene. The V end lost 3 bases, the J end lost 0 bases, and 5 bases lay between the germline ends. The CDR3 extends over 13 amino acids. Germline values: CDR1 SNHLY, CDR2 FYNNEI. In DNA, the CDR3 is TGTGCCAGCAGTGAGGAGACTAACTATGGCTACACCTTC. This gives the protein CASSEETNYGYTF.

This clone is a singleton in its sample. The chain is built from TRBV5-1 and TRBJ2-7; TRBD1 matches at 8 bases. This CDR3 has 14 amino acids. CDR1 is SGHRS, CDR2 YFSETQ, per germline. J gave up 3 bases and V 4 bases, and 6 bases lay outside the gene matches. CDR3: CASSQRQGSYEQYF. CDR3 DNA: TGCGCCAGCAGCCAAAGACAGGGGAGCTACGAGCAGTACTTC.

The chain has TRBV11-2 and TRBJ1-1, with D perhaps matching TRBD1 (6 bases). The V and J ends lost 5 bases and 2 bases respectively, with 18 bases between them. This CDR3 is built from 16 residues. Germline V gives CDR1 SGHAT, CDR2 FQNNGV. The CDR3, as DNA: TGTGCCAGCAGCCCACGGTGGGGGGGCAATAACACTGAAGCTTTCTTT. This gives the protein CASSPRWGGNNTEAFF.

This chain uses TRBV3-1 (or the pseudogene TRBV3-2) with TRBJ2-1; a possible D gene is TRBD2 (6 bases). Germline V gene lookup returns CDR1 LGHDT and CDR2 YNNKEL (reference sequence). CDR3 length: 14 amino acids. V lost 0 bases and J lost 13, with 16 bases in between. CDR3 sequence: CASSQDLRGGQQFF. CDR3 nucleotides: TGTGCCAGCAGCCAAGATCTAAGAGGAGGGCAACAGTTCTTC.

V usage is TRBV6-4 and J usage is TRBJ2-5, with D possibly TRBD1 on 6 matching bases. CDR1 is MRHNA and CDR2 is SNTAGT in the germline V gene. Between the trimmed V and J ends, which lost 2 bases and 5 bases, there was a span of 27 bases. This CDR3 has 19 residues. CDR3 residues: CASSDGLPGEERGRETQYF. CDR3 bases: TGTGCCAGCAGTGACGGACTTCCAGGGGAAGAGAGAGGAAGGGAGACCCAGTACTTC.

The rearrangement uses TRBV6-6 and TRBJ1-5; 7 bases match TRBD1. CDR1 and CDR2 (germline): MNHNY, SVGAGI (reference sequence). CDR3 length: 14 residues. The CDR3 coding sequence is TGTGCAGGGACAGAGAACCCTAGCAATCAGCCCCAGCATTTT. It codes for CAGTENPSNQPQHF.

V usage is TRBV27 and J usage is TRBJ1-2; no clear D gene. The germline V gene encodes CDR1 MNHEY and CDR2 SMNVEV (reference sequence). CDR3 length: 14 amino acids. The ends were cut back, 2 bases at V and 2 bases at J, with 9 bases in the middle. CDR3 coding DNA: TGTGCCAGCAGTTTAGCAGTTACAAACTATGGCTACACCTTC. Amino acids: CASSLAVTNYGYTF.

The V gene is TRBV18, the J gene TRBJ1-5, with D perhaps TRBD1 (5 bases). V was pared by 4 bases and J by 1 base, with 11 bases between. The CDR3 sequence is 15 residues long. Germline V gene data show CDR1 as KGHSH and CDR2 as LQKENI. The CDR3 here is CASSRGRGSNQPQHF. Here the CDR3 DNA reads TGTGCCAGCTCACGGGGGAGGGGAAGCAATCAGCCCCAGCATTTT.

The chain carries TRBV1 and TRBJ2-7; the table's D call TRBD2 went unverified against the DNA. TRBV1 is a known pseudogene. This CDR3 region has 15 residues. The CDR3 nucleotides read TGCACCAGCAGCTGTGGCGGGGGGACAACCTACGAGCAGTACTTC. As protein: CTSSCGGGTTYEQYF.

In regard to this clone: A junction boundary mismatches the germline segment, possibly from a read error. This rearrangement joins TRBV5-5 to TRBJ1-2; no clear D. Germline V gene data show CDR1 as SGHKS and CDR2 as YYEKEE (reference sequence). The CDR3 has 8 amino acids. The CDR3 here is CASLFGVF. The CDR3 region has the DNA TGTGCCAGCCTCTTCGGGGTCTTC.

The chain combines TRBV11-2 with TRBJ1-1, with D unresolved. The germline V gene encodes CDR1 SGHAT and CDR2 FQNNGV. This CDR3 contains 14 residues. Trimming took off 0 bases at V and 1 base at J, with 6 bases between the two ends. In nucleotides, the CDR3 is TGTGCCAGCAGCTTAGATCACAGGAACACTGAAGCTTTCTTT. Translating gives CASSLDHRNTEAFF.

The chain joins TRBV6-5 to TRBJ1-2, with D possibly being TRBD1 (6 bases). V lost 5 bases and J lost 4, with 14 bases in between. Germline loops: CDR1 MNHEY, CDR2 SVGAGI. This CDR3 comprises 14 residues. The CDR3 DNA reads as TGTGCCAGCAGTCCAAGGACAGACCTCTATGGCTACACCTTC. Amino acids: CASSPRTDLYGYTF.